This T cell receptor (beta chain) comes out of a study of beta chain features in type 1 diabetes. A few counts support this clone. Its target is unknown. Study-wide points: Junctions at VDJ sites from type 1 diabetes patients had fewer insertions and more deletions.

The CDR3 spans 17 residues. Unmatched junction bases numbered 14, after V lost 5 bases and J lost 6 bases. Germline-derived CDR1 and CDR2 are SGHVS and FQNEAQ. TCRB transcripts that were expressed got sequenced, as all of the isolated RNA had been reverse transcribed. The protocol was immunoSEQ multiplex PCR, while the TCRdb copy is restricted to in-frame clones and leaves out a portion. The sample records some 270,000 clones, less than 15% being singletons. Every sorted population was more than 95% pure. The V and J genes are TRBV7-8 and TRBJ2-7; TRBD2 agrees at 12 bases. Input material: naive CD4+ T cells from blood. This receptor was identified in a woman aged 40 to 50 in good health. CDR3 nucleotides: TGTGCCAGCAGCATCCCCACTGCTGGACTAGCGGGGAGCGAGCAGTACTTC. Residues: CASSIPTAGLAGSEQYF.